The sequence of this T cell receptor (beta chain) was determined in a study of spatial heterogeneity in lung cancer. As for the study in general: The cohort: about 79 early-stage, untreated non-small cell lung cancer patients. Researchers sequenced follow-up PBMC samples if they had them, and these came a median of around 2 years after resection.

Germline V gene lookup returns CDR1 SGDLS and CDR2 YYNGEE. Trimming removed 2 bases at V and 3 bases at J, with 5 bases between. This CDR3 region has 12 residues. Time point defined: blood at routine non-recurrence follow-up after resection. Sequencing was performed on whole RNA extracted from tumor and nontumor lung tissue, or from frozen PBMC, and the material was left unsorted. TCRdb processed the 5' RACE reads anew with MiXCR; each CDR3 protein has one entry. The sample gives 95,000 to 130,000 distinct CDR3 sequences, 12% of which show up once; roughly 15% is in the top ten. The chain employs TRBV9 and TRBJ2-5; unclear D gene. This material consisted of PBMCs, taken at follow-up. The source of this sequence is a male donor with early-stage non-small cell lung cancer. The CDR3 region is CASSVGEETQYF. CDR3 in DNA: TGTGCCAGCAGCGTCGGCGAAGAGACCCAGTACTTC.